Listed here are 5 T cell receptor beta chains from one sample, sequenced in a study of shared clonotypes between healthy human individuals (dated by TCRdb to 2020 to 2021). For the CD8 naive samples, CD45RO-negative cells were positively selected for CCR7, yielding a CD45RA+CCR7+ population from which TemRA cells were excluded. The receptor library was made with the immunoSEQ multiplex PCR assay. The immuneACCESS repertoire file appears here via TCRdb, limited to in-frame rearrangements. These files lack a portion of the clones; in checked studies, under half of the deficit traces to unresolved V genes, and the cause of the others is not known. The sample contains under 700,000 clones, roughly 96% of them found a single time. Over 0.09% of the sample goes to the ten largest clones. The sequencing sample was made of naive CD8+ T cells sorted from blood. The cell subset or site label corresponds to: CD45RA+CCR7+. The origin of the receptors is a woman aged 25 to 39 in good health.

This rearrangement joins TRBV6-4 to TRBJ2-1, with 8 bases that match TRBD2. Trimming at V came to 5 bases and at J to 6 bases, leaving 3 bases not matched to a gene. Germline V lookup: CDR1 MRHNA, CDR2 SNTAGT. The CDR3 runs to 13 residues. The chain's CDR3 is CASSLTSGNEQFF. The CDR3 DNA reads as TGTGCCAGCAGTCTAACTAGCGGCAATGAGCAGTTCTTC.

The chain recombines TRBV7-9 with TRBJ1-1; 8 bases align to TRBD1. The CDR3 is 15 residues long. CDR1 SEHNR and CDR2 FQNEAQ come from the germline V gene (reference sequence). Unmatched junction bases numbered 3, after V lost 1 base and J lost 2 bases. For the CDR3, the DNA is TGTGCCAGCAGCTTAGTGACAGGGGCAAACACTGAAGCTTTCTTT. Its protein is CASSLVTGANTEAFF. The full variable domain, its missing parts supplied by reference TRBV7-9 and TRBJ1-1, is DTGVSQNPRHKITKRGQNVTFRCDPISEHNRLYWYRQTLGQGPEFLTYFQNEAQLEKSRLLSDRFSAERPKGSFSTLEIQRTEQGDSAMYLCASSLVTGANTEAFFGQGTRLTVV.

The chain employs TRBV6-6 and TRBJ2-7, with 10 positions matching TRBD2. V shed 6 bases, J shed 2 bases, and the junction held 7 bases outside the gene matches. The CDR3 runs 15 residues. Looked up from germline, CDR1 is MNHNY and CDR2 is SVGAGI (reference sequence). The CDR3 sequence: CASSPLAGATYEQYF. The DNA of the CDR3 is TGTGCCAGCAGCCCTCTAGCGGGAGCTACCTACGAGCAGTACTTC.

This clone was counted a few times. The chain recombines TRBV4-1 with TRBJ1-5; D ambiguous. This CDR3 has 11 residues. Germline-derived CDR1 and CDR2 are MGHRA and YSYEKL. Trimming removed 0 bases from V and 13 bases from J, with 7 bases in between. The CDR3 region is CASSQDGEQHF. The CDR3 DNA reads as TGCGCCAGCAGCCAAGACGGTGAACAGCATTTT.

The chain couples TRBV28 to TRBJ1-2; D uncertain. CDR3 size: 15 residues. CDR1 is MDHEN and CDR2 is SYDVKM in the germline V gene. Trimming pared 3 bases from V and 0 bases from J, leaving 11 bases between. The DNA for the CDR3 is TGTGCCAGCAGTTTTGCGGTCCCCACTAACTATGGCTACACCTTC. Translated, it gives CASSFAVPTNYGYTF.